This TCR beta chain came from a study of radiotherapy plus CTLA-4 blockade in lung cancer. The CDR3 covers 13 residues. Germline CDR1 and CDR2: MDHEN and SYDVKM. V shed 4 bases, J shed 4 bases, and the junction held 4 bases outside the gene matches. Only in-frame clones appear in the TCRdb table, and some are missing; sequencing was by immunoSEQ multiplex PCR. The sample carries some 78,000 clones, approximately 86% recorded once. The rearrangement joins TRBV28 to TRBJ2-7, with 7 bases matching TRBD2. The sequence was collected from a human donor with non-small cell lung cancer who had a partial response to radiotherapy plus ipilimumab. Sequencing used peripheral blood, obtained from a patient treated with radiotherapy plus ipilimumab. CDR3 sequence: CASSSTGGYEQYV. In DNA form, the CDR3 reads TGTGCCAGCAGTTCAACCGGGGGGTACGAGCAGTACGTC.